This T cell receptor beta chain was recovered during a study of long-term antiretroviral therapy in people with HIV. V trimming: 6 bases; J trimming: 1 base; junction bases outside the gene matches: 5. Looked up from germline, CDR1 is MNHEY and CDR2 is SMNVEV (reference sequence). The CDR3 extends over 16 amino acids. Sequencing used immunoSEQ v3.0 at survey level. Clones were sequenced by immunoSEQ multiplex PCR, and TCRdb holds only the in-frame ones, with some missing. The table lists about 16,000 clones, about 78% of them singletons. This chain connects TRBV27 to TRBJ1-6, with TRBD1 matching 8 bases. The TCR originated in a woman aged 40 to 50 with HIV. This sample comprised unsorted PBMCs, obtained 3.2 years after starting antiretroviral therapy. The CDR3 sequence is CASSLQGDSYNSPLHF. CDR3 bases: TGTGCCAGCAGCCTACAGGGGGATTCCTATAATTCACCCCTCCACTTT.